The next 13 T cell receptor beta chains were all read from a single sample in a study of human T cells and chemical hapten exposure. TCRdb independently ran MiXCR on the 5' RACE reads; one entry per CDR3 protein. The data show some 150,000 distinct CDR3 sequences, around 4.4% seen once. Researchers extracted total RNA from unfractionated whole blood. The receptors stem from a female donor in good health.

This clonotype came up many times. This chain links TRBV6-5 with TRBJ1-1; TRBD1 might be the D (6 bases). The CDR3 length is 14 residues. CDR1 MNHEY and CDR2 SVGAGI come from the germline V gene. Trimming shortened V by 2 bases and J by 1 base, and 8 bases separated the two germline ends. The CDR3, as DNA: TGTGCCAGCAGTTACGCGGGACAGAACACTGAAGCTTTCTTT. It codes for CASSYAGQNTEAFF.

In this sample, this clonotype turned up many times. The chain is built from TRBV28 and TRBJ2-7; tentatively, D is TRBD1 (5 bases). CDR1 is MDHEN and CDR2 is SYDVKM in the germline V gene. The CDR3 is 17 residues long. V lost 3 bases, J lost 1 base, and 19 bases lay in between. The CDR3 here is CASSFGASKSVSYEQYF. CDR3 nucleotide sequence: TGTGCCAGCAGTTTTGGGGCCTCAAAGTCGGTTTCCTACGAGCAGTACTTC.

This clonotype was picked up a small number of times. Written as DNA, the CDR3 is TGTGCCAGCAGCTCGGGACAGGGCCATGAAAAACTGTTTTTT. This codes for CASSSGQGHEKLFF. The gene calls are TRBV12-3 or TRBV12-4 and TRBJ1-4; 9 bases fit TRBD1. Trimming at V came to 6 bases and at J to 6 bases, leaving 5 bases not matched to a gene. The CDR3 is made up of 14 amino acids.

This clonotype came up many times. The V call is TRBV7-2, the J call TRBJ2-2, with D perhaps matching TRBD2 (6 bases). V shed 5 bases and J shed 1 base, with 14 bases lying between them. Per the germline V gene, CDR1 is SGHTA and CDR2 is FQGNSA. CDR3 size: 16 residues. The CDR3 sequence: CASSPAGRRNTGELFF. The DNA of the CDR3 is TGTGCCAGCAGCCCGGCGGGACGGAGGAACACCGGGGAGCTGTTTTTT. The full variable domain, in which reference TRBV7-2 and TRBJ2-2 provide the parts outside the CDR3, is GAGVSQSPSNKVTEKGKDVELRCDPISGHTALYWYRQSLGQGLEFLIYFQGNSAPDKSGLPSDRFSAERTGGSVSTLTIQRTQQEDSAVYLCASSPAGRRNTGELFFGEGSRLTVL.

The chain recombines TRBV4-2 with TRBJ1-4; no clear D. The CDR3 extends over 14 amino acids. CDR1 and CDR2 (germline): LGHNA, YNFKEQ. V lost 1 base to trimming and J lost 8 bases, with 11 bases between them. CDR3 region: CASSQVIGGEKLFF. In nucleotides, the CDR3 is TGTGCCAGCAGCCAAGTGATCGGTGGGGAAAAACTGTTTTTT.

This clonotype was detected many times. The chain joins TRBV5-4 to TRBJ1-1; D is possibly TRBD1 (5 bases). Germline CDR1 reads SGHNT; CDR2 reads YYREEE (reference sequence). V gave up 2 bases and J gave up 2 bases, with 16 bases separating them. The CDR3 consists of 16 residues. The CDR3 sequence: CASSLEPQGINTEAFF. The CDR3 DNA reads as TGTGCCAGCAGCTTAGAGCCTCAGGGAATTAACACTGAAGCTTTCTTT.

This clonotype was counted many times. J is TRBJ1-1 and V is TRBV10-3; the D gene is possibly TRBD1 (5 bases). The CDR3 sequence is 13 residues long. The germline V gene encodes CDR1 ENHRY and CDR2 SYGVKD. V was shortened by 9 bases and J by 1 base, with 12 bases between the two germline ends. The chain's CDR3 is CAIAGTQNTEAFF. In DNA form, the CDR3 reads TGTGCCATAGCCGGGACTCAGAACACTGAAGCTTTCTTT.

This clonotype has just a few counts. The chain couples TRBV20-1 to TRBJ1-5, with D perhaps matching TRBD1 (6 bases). V was trimmed by 5 bases and J by 6 bases, leaving 17 bases between them. From germline, CDR1 is DFQATT and CDR2 SNEGSKA (reference sequence). This CDR3 comprises 14 residues. The CDR3 loop reads CSAGKQGTGQPQHF. The CDR3 DNA reads as TGCAGTGCTGGTAAACAGGGTACCGGTCAGCCCCAGCATTTT.

This clonotype showed up just a few times. The chain has TRBV6-5 and TRBJ1-6; D is possibly TRBD1 (6 bases). From germline, CDR1 is MNHEY and CDR2 SVGAGI. Trimming took 0 bases from V and 4 from J, leaving 13 bases between them. The CDR3 consists of 17 residues. CDR3 coding DNA: TGTGCCAGCAGTTACTCGATTAGGGGGGAATATAATTCACCCCTCCACTTT. Residues: CASSYSIRGEYNSPLHF.

This clonotype was seen repeatedly, ten times or more. The chain links TRBV5-1 to TRBJ2-3; TRBD2 aligns across 8 bases. V was clipped by 3 bases and J by 6 bases; unmatched bases: 9. The CDR3 has 15 residues. The germline CDR1 and CDR2 sequences are SGHRS and YFSETQ. The CDR3 is CASSWGAGLEDTQYF. The CDR3 bases are TGCGCCAGCAGCTGGGGGGCGGGACTAGAGGATACGCAGTATTTT.

This clonotype has ten or more counts. The J gene is TRBJ1-2, the V gene TRBV19; a weak D match, TRBD1 (5 bases). CDR3 length: 14 residues. Trimming took 5 bases from V and 7 from J, leaving 17 bases between them. Germline V gene lookup returns CDR1 LNHDA and CDR2 SQIVND (reference sequence). The CDR3 DNA is TGTGCCAGTAGTCCCCAAACAGGTTCGAGTGGCTACACCTTC. Encoded protein: CASSPQTGSSGYTF.

This clonotype was found many times. The chain recombines TRBV6-5 with TRBJ1-2, with D tentatively TRBD1 (5 bases). Deletions cut 0 bases from V and 5 bases from J, with 10 bases between. CDR1 is MNHEY, CDR2 SVGAGI, per germline. CDR3 length: 14 amino acids. In DNA form, the CDR3 reads TGTGCCAGCAGTTACTCACGGGGGAGTTATGGCTACACCTTC. Its translation: CASSYSRGSYGYTF.

The gene calls are TRBV28 and TRBJ1-1; 11 nucleotides line up with TRBD1. CDR3 length: 13 amino acids. CDR1 and CDR2 (germline): MDHEN, SYDVKM. Trimming at V came to 0 bases and at J to 11 bases, leaving 2 bases not matched to a gene. The CDR3 sequence is CASSLWDRGPAFF. The CDR3 DNA reads TGTGCCAGCAGTTTATGGGACAGGGGGCCTGCTTTCTTT. Based on the CDR3 plus reference TRBV28 and TRBJ1-1, the full variable domain is DVKVTQSSRYLVKRTGEKVFLECVQDMDHENMFWYRQDPGLGLRLIYFSYDVKMKEKGDIPEGYSVSREKKERFSLILESASTNQTSMYLCASSLWDRGPAFFGQGTRLTVV.